This TCR beta chain was profiled in a study of response to subunit inactivated influenza vaccine. This clonotype was counted only a few times. Antigen unknown. Study-wide points: Only a handful of new T cells, the authors suggested, are recruited with each seasonal influenza vaccination.

There are 13 residues in the CDR3. The germline V gene encodes CDR1 SGHVS and CDR2 FQNEAQ. V shed 2 bases and J shed 2 bases, with 7 bases lying between them. MiXCR, run by TCRdb on the RT-PCR reads, gives a single entry per CDR3 protein. The table records approximately 200,000 distinct CDR3 sequences, about 15% of them present only once. The chain links TRBV7-8 to TRBJ2-7; D is perhaps TRBD1 or TRBD2 (5 bases each). Specimen: CD8+ T cells sorted from PBMCs, collected 5 to 6 days after vaccination. The TCR sequence derives from a man aged 45-65 years who received an inactivated influenza vaccine. The CDR3 sequence is CASSLRDPYEQYF. The CDR3 coding sequence is TGTGCCAGCAGCTTAAGGGACCCCTACGAGCAGTACTTC.